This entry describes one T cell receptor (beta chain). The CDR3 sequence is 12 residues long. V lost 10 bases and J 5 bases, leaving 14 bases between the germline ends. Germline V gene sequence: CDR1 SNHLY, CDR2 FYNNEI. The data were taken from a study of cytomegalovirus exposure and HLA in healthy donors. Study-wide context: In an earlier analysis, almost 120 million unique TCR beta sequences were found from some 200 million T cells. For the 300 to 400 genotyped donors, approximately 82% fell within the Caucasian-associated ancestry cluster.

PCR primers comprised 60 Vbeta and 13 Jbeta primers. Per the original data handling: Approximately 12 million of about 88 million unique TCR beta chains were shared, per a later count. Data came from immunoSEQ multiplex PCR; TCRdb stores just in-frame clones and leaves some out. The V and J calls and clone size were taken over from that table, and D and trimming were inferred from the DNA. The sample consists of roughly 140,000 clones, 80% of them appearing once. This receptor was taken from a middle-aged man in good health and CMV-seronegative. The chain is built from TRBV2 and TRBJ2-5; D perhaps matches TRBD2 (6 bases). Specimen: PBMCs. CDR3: CATARERETQYF. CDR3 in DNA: TGTGCCACCGCCCGGGAGAGGGAGACCCAGTACTTC. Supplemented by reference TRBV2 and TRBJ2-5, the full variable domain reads EPEVTQTPSHQVTQMGQEVILRCVPISNHLYFYWYRQILGQKVEFLVSFYNNEISEKSEIFDDQFSVERPDGSNFTLKIRSTKLEDSAMYFCATARERETQYFGPGTRLLVL.